This T cell receptor (beta chain) is drawn from a study of liver allograft versus peripheral blood T cells. Turning to the study itself: Repertoires of T cell receptors in transplanted livers were compared with recipients' peripheral blood repertoires. General study points: Liver allografts reportedly held T cell receptor repertoires unlike those in peripheral blood.

V was clipped by 4 bases and J by 1 base; unmatched bases: 10. CDR3 length: 17 residues. Germline CDR1 is SGHNT and CDR2 is YYREEE (reference sequence). TCRdb re-called the reads through MiXCR, storing one row per CDR3 protein. The sample consists of approximately 10,000 distinct CDR3 sequences, over 15% of them appearing once. This clonotype is classed as medium-sized. Its target is not known. The J gene is TRBJ2-2, the V gene TRBV5-4, with 7 bases matching TRBD1. This TCR came from a human patient who had a liver transplant. Some T cells may be the graft donor's. As DNA, the CDR3 is TGTGCCAGCAGCAGGACGACAGGGACAGTGAACACCGGGGAGCTGTTTTTT. It codes for CASSRTTGTVNTGELFF.